This T cell receptor beta chain derives from a study of CD8 T cells in ankylosing spondylitis. Broader study findings: Certain motif variants had earlier appeared in reactive arthritis synovial fluid and blood. Disease-associated clones were reportedly significantly overrepresented in matched ankylosing spondylitis synovial fluid. In ankylosing spondylitis blood, a motif of roughly 8 highly homologous TCR beta variants appeared characteristic.

A quantitative 5'-RACE method, one with molecular barcodes, was used to make TCR beta libraries. TCRdb redid the calling of the 5' RACE reads with MiXCR, one entry per CDR3 protein. The table lists almost 45,000 distinct CDR3 sequences, approximately 11% of them singletons. This clonotype showed up many times. The target antigen is unknown. CDR1 and CDR2 (germline): MNHEY, SVGAGI. Trimming shortened V by 1 base and J by 5 bases, and 14 bases separated the two germline ends. CDR3 length: 15 residues. The chain is built from TRBV6-5 and TRBJ1-1; a possible D gene is TRBD1 (5 bases). The sample consisted of blood, either unsorted or a sorted T cell fraction (not recorded which). The receptor was derived from a male donor with ankylosing spondylitis or in good health (not recorded which). CDR3 coding DNA: TGTGCCAGCAGTTACTGGGGACGGGTGGGTACTGAAGCTTTCTTT. Protein sequence: CASSYWGRVGTEAFF.